This T cell receptor (beta chain) is from a study of a mutant IDH1 vaccine in newly diagnosed glioma. Germline lookup yields CDR1 LNHDA and CDR2 SQIVND (reference sequence). The CDR3 loop spans 13 amino acids. V gave up 2 bases and J gave up 6 bases, with 7 bases separating them. Time point given: week 23, last vaccination. In the vaccine, a single dose held 300 ug of the mutant IDH1 20-mer peptide, along with topical imiquimod. Donor diagnoses consisted of new WHO grade 3 or 4 IDH1-mutant, ATRX-lost astrocytomas. This clone occurred once. Its cognate antigen is unknown. Data came from immunoSEQ multiplex PCR; TCRdb stores just in-frame clones and leaves some out. The table has roughly 51,000 clones, roughly 81% seen once; the top ten hold roughly 8.4%.

This specimen consisted of PBMCs, obtained from a glioma patient whose treatment included an IDH1 peptide vaccine. The chain combines TRBV19 with TRBJ2-2; tentative D call: TRBD2 (6 bases). The receptor's source is a woman between 35 and 50 years old with glioma. Some clones in this sample may be carry-over from other donors' samples. The chain's CDR3 is CASSITGAGELFF. CDR3 bases: TGTGCCAGTAGTATAACGGGAGCCGGGGAGCTGTTTTTT.